This TCR beta chain is from a study of cytomegalovirus exposure and HLA in healthy donors. As for the study in general: Membership in the Caucasian-associated ancestry cluster was found for about 84% of about 430 genotyped donors.

As for this clone: Its target is unknown.

With 5 bases removed from V and 5 bases from J, the gap between germline ends came to 14 bases. From germline, CDR1 is SGHKS and CDR2 YYEKEE (reference sequence). CDR3 length: 13 residues. The PCR employed 60 Vbeta primers together with 13 Jbeta primers. Generated by immunoSEQ multiplex PCR, the TCRdb table keeps only in-frame clones and is missing some. The sample contains about 140,000 clones, approximately 80% of which appear only once. Regarding the study as a whole: Within an earlier analysis, most TCR beta V segments proved productive either about 87% or about 30% of the time. In vitro testing confirmed a few CMV-associated chains as specific for CMV antigens. For most TCR sequences rarity was the rule, although some public TCRs occurred in many donors.

The chain recombines TRBV5-5 with TRBJ2-7; tentative D call: TRBD1 (7 bases). The source material was PBMCs. The source of this sequence is a man younger than 45 in good health and CMV-seropositive. DNA for the CDR3: TGTGCCAGCAGATGGGGCGGGACAGACGAGCAGTACTTC. It is translated as CASRWGGTDEQYF.